Listed below are T cell receptor beta chains from one sample, sequenced in a study of beta chain features in type 1 diabetes. Using immunoSEQ multiplex PCR, the repertoire was profiled, and TCRdb retains in-frame clones only, with some absent. The sample lists around 140,000 clones; 8% to 13% were seen once. Sequenced material: naive CD4+ T cells from blood. Source of these receptors: a man aged 18-30 years in good health. CDR3s include the opening cysteine and the closing phenylalanine or tryptophan. D genes are given only for firm matches. The size of a clone is reported for some rows only, either as once, few or many, or as a class for expanded clones.

TRBV7-2,TRBJ2-7,.,TRBD1,TGTGCCAGCAGCTTAAGACGGGACAGGGGCTACGAGCAGTACTTC,CASSLRRDRGYEQYF
TRBV6-6,TRBJ2-1,.,TRBD2,TGTGCCAGCAGTTACAAGGGGCGGGGGGGAGGAAATGAGCAGTTCTTC,CASSYKGRGGGNEQFF
TRBV4-3,TRBJ2-7,few,TRBD2,TGCGCCAGCAGCCAAGATGTGCTAGCGGGGGGGTCCTACGAGCAGTACTTC,CASSQDVLAGGSYEQYF
TRBV2,TRBJ1-5,.,.,TGTGCCAGCAGCGTCTTGGCTCCTCGGGGCAATCAGCCCCAGCATTTT,CASSVLAPRGNQPQHF
TRBV4-1,TRBJ2-2,few,TRBD1,TGTGCCAGCAGCCAAGGCAGGGGGAGTACCGGGGAGCTGTTTTTT,CASSQGRGSTGELFF
TRBV18,TRBJ2-7,.,TRBD1,TGTGCCAGCACTTCCGGGACAGGGTCTTACGAGCAGTACTTC,CASTSGTGSYEQYF
TRBV6-1,TRBJ1-4,few,.,TGTGCCAGCAGTGAAGCATGGGGAGGAAAACTGTTTTTT,CASSEAWGGKLFF
TRBV4-3,TRBJ1-2,few,.,TGCGCCAGCAGCGAACAGGTAACACCGGGCTATGGCTACACCTTC,CASSEQVTPGYGYTF
TRBV30,TRBJ2-7,many,TRBD1,TGTGCCTGGAGTGGAAGGGGGCCCCACGAGCAGTACTTC,CAWSGRGPHEQYF
TRBV4-1,TRBJ2-3,many,TRBD2,TGCGCCAGCGGTAGCGGGGGGGGAACAGATACGCAGTATTTT,CASGSGGGTDTQYF
TRBV6-5,TRBJ1-2,few,.,TGTGCCAGCAGTTACCGGGATCTGGATGGCTACACCTTC,CASSYRDLDGYTF
TRBV6-1,TRBJ2-7,few,.,TGTGCCAGCGGGGCCGGCCACCCAATTTTCTACGAGCAGTACTTC,CASGAGHPIFYEQYF
TRBV7-2,TRBJ2-7,.,TRBD1,TGTGCCAGCAGCCATAGACAGGGTACCTACGAGCAGTACTTC,CASSHRQGTYEQYF
TRBV18,TRBJ2-7,.,TRBD2,TGTGCCAGCTCATCGACCGGGACTAGTGCATACGAGCAGTACTTC,CASSSTGTSAYEQYF
TRBV4-1,TRBJ2-5,few,TRBD1,TGCGCCAGCAGCCCCGACAGGGTGGAGACCCAGTACTTC,CASSPDRVETQYF
TRBV5-1,TRBJ2-5,.,TRBD1,TGCGCCAGCAGCTTGCAGGGGGCGGGAGAGACCCAGTACTTC,CASSLQGAGETQYF
TRBV4-2,TRBJ1-4,.,TRBD1,TGTGCCAGCAGCCTTAGACAGGGCTCTAATGAAAAACTGTTTTTT,CASSLRQGSNEKLFF
TRBV6-5,TRBJ1-2,few,.,TGTGCCAGCAGTGGGGGGTTCGGCTATGGCTACACCTTC,CASSGGFGYGYTF
TRBV2,TRBJ1-5,few,TRBD1,TGTGCCAGCAGTGAATCGGGGACAGGATGGGGGCCCCAGCATTTT,CASSESGTGWGPQHF
TRBV7-2,TRBJ2-2,.,TRBD1,TGTGCCAGCAGCCCATGGACAGGTTCGAACACCGGGGAGCTGTTTTTT,CASSPWTGSNTGELFF
TRBV7-9,TRBJ2-3,few,.,TGTGCCAGCAGCTTAAGCCAGGGGACAGATACGCAGTATTTT,CASSLSQGTDTQYF
TRBV2,TRBJ2-5,few,.,TGTGCCAGCAGTGTGCTGGGGGCGGTGGAGACCCAGTACTTC,CASSVLGAVETQYF
TRBV4-3,TRBJ1-2,many,.,TGCGCCAGCAGCCGTCAAAGGGACACTGGGAACTTCTATGGCTACACCTTC,CASSRQRDTGNFYGYTF
TRBV5-4,TRBJ1-3,few,TRBD1,TGTGCCAGCAGCTTGGGAGGACAGGGCCACGGAAACACCATATATTTT,CASSLGGQGHGNTIYF
TRBV5-4,TRBJ1-1,few,.,TGTGCCAGCACCCACGGGGGGACCACTGAAGCTTTCTTT,CASTHGGTTEAFF
TRBV5-1,TRBJ2-3,.,TRBD2,TGCGCCAGCAGCTCACCGGGACTAGGCACAGATACGCAGTATTTT,CASSSPGLGTDTQYF
TRBV7-9,TRBJ1-5,many,.,TGTGCCGCCGGGGTAAATAGCAATCAGCCCCAGCATTTT,CAAGVNSNQPQHF
TRBV18,TRBJ2-3,few,.,TGTGCCAGCTCAAACCAATGGGCTACAAGCACAGATACGCAGTATTTT,CASSNQWATSTDTQYF
TRBV6-5,TRBJ1-5,.,.,TGTGCCAGCAGTACCCAGGTCGGCAATCAGCCCCAGCATTTT,CASSTQVGNQPQHF
TRBV30,TRBJ2-1,.,TRBD1,TGTGCCTGGGCCGGGACAGGGGTTAATGAGCAGTTCTTC,CAWAGTGVNEQFF
TRBV14,TRBJ2-2,few,TRBD1,TGTGCCAGCAGCCAAAGACAGGGGTCCGGGGAGCTGTTTTTT,CASSQRQGSGELFF
TRBV7-9,TRBJ2-4,few,TRBD1,TGTGCCAGCAGCCTAGGACAGGGCGAGAACAAAAACATTCAGTACTTC,CASSLGQGENKNIQYF
TRBV7-2,TRBJ2-5,few,.,TGTGCCAGCAGCTTTGCAGGGGAAGAGACCCAGTACTTC,CASSFAGEETQYF
TRBV7-2,TRBJ1-2,.,TRBD1,TGTGCCAGCAGCTTAAGGGACAGACAATATGGCTACACCTTC,CASSLRDRQYGYTF
TRBV2,TRBJ2-7,.,.,TGTGCCAGCAGTGTTGGCGGACAGGGAGGGGAGAAGCAGTACTTC,CASSVGGQGGEKQYF
TRBV4-2,TRBJ2-3,.,TRBD2,TGTGCCAGCAGCTCAGGGGGAGTAGCGGGGGGGCCCTCAGATACGCAGTATTTT,CASSSGGVAGGPSDTQYF
TRBV19,TRBJ2-7,.,.,TGTGCCAGTAGTATACCGGGGTACGAGCAGTACTTC,CASSIPGYEQYF